This TCR beta chain emerged from a study of identical twins (dated by TCRdb to about 2016). A note on the overall study: TCR alpha and beta repertoires from monozygotic twins, unrelated adults of various ages and cord blood were deep-sequenced to test whether fetal clonotypes persist. To rule out contamination, replicate twin experiments were performed at different times with different library preparation protocols.

Findings and caveats that apply to the study as a whole: Compared with coincidental sharing between unrelated individuals, out-of-frame TCR alpha sequences shared between twins had an excess of sequences with low generation probability. Abundant cord blood beta clonotypes carried fewer insertions; young adult naive repertoires showed a weaker similar trend, while memory repertoires showed none. In monozygotic twins, out-of-frame TCR alpha sharing was systematically underestimated by recombination models, although the models agreed with sharing between unrelated individuals. The excess sharing between twins in beta out-of-frame sequences was weaker because fewer shared sequences reduced the signal-to-noise ratio. Because the same donors could not be followed over many years, conclusions were based on cross-sectional statistical analysis. Zero-insertion analyses could be partly confounded by invariant T cells such as MAIT and iNKT, though diverse VJ usage argued against such confounding for most clonotypes.

Receptors were amplified or captured by 5' RACE. Reads for this sample came from an Illumina HiSeq 2000. Template switching introduced a universal primer binding site; the final cDNA contained a unique molecular identifier, enabling accurate counting of TCR cDNA molecules. Specific primers in the conserved constant-segment region were used to synthesize first-strand cDNA for TCR alpha and beta chains. To control for contamination, every cDNA library was double barcoded, receiving both a SMART-Mk sample barcode and Illumina barcodes. TruSeq adapter sequences along with Illumina sample barcodes were introduced in two successive PCR steps. The Illumina HiSeq platform was used with custom primers to sequence TCR alpha and beta cDNA libraries. Per the original workflow: MiGEC was used to process raw reads and extract unique molecular identifiers, and MiXCR was used to find CDR3 positions. Recombination models were inferred per individual with the repgenHMM and IGoR tools using an EM algorithm. Shared clonotype analysis was performed with the tcR package in R, normalizing sharing by the product of cloneset sizes. Out-of-frame nonproductive sequences were analyzed to study raw recombination free of thymic and clonal selection effects. TCRdb reworked the public reads: Q25 trimming with fastp, MiXCR clone assembly, productive beta chains retained. Rows merge per CDR3 protein into single entries with the most common DNA and genes. These V and J calls derive from TCRdb rather than the authors' analysis. The sample table lists fewer than 250,000 distinct CDR3 sequences, roughly 7% of them with a count of one. The ten largest clones add up to roughly 3.6% of the sample.

The junction shows trimming of 1 base on V and 1 base on J, plus 13 bases between the germline ends. CDR1 SNHLY and CDR2 FYNNEI are derived from the germline V gene. The CDR3 has 16 amino acids, counting the end cysteine and phenylalanine. The read is trimmed to its CDR3 DNA, 48 bases read in frame from base 1. This clonotype appeared a few times. This clone's antigen is unknown. Within one base of it there is no much larger clone, and no base qualities were kept. Every donor was a healthy Caucasian. The twin cohort comprised three pairs of female monozygotic twins, all aged roughly 18 to 29 years. Using Miltenyi CD45RO+ enrichment and human naive T-cell isolation kits, memory (CD45RO+) and naive T cells were isolated from PBMC. This same sample was also part of a study on yellow fever vaccine responses in identical twins. The second publication reports: The authors reported that the T cell response to vaccination in identical twins appeared partly convergent and partly personalized. Focusing on identical twins, the study followed the T cell clones that responded to the vaccine, and did so with precision.

The chain is encoded by TRBV2 joined to TRBJ2-5; the D call is possibly TRBD1 or TRBD2, each sharing 5 bases. Material for sequencing was memory (CD45RO+) T cells sorted from blood. The cell subset or site label on this specimen signifies: CD45RO+ enriched T cells. This TCR was recovered from a woman younger than 35 in good health. DNA sequence: TGTGCCAGCAGTGAAGGCCGAGGGGCTGCCCAAGAGACCCAGTACTTC. Translation gives CASSEGRGAAQETQYF. Joined to the reference TRBV2 and TRBJ2-5 proteins, this CDR3 gives the full variable domain: EPEVTQTPSHQVTQMGQEVILRCVPISNHLYFYWYRQILGQKVEFLVSFYNNEISEKSEIFDDQFSVERPDGSNFTLKIRSTKLEDSAMYFCASSEGRGAAQETQYFGPGTRLLVL.